Below are 14 T cell receptor beta chains sequenced from a single sample in a study of T cells of healthy individuals. MiXCR was run by TCRdb on the 5' RACE reads, yielding one entry per CDR3 protein. The sample shows 100,000 or so distinct CDR3 sequences, roughly 15% of them seen only once. These receptor sequences come from a human donor in good health.

This clonotype showed up many times. V gene TRBV20-1 combines with J gene TRBJ1-2, with TRBD1 identical over 8 bases. The CDR3 totals 14 residues. Unmatched junction bases numbered 10, after V lost 5 bases and J lost 5 bases. Germline assignment: CDR1 DFQATT and CDR2 SNEGSKA (reference sequence). The CDR3 spells CSAGPGQESYGYTF. CDR3 in DNA: TGCAGTGCTGGGCCGGGACAGGAATCATATGGCTACACCTTC.

The chain has TRBV4-3 and TRBJ1-2; the match to TRBD1 covers 12 bases. Losses at the gene ends were 3 bases for V and 0 bases for J; bases not matched to a gene: 5. The germline gives CDR1 LGHNA, CDR2 YSLEER. The CDR3 runs to 17 residues. This CDR3 reads CASSQQGQGAANYGYTF. CDR3 DNA sequence: TGCGCCAGCAGCCAGCAGGGACAGGGGGCTGCTAACTATGGCTACACCTTC.

A few counts support this clonotype. The V gene is TRBV28, the J gene TRBJ1-4; no clear D gene. The V end lost 7 bases, the J end lost 8 bases, and 14 bases lay between the germline ends. The CDR3 spans 13 residues. CDR1 is MDHEN and CDR2 is SYDVKM in the germline V gene. CDR3 in DNA: TGTGCCAGCACCGGGTGGAGAACAGAAAAACTGTTTTTT. Residues: CASTGWRTEKLFF.

This clonotype has a count of ten or more. The chain has TRBV19 and TRBJ2-1; no reliable D call. Germline V CDR1 and CDR2: LNHDA, SQIVND (reference sequence). The CDR3 is 13 residues long. Trimming removed 6 bases at V and 0 bases at J, with 6 bases between. The CDR3 here is CASRSSSYNEQFF. CDR3 in DNA: TGTGCCAGTAGGAGCAGCTCCTACAATGAGCAGTTCTTC.

The chain combines TRBV7-8 with TRBJ1-4, with a possible D match to TRBD1 (5 bases). V was pared by 2 bases and J by 8 bases, with 15 bases between. CDR3 length: 15 amino acids. Germline V gives CDR1 SGHVS, CDR2 FQNEAQ. The CDR3 sequence: CASSLRARGAEKLFF. DNA of the CDR3: TGTGCCAGCAGCTTAAGGGCAAGGGGCGCGGAAAAACTGTTTTTT.

V is TRBV6-2 or TRBV6-3 and J is TRBJ1-1, with D unresolved. This CDR3 region has 15 residues. Trimming left V 5 bases short and J 2 bases short, with 15 bases between. The germline gives CDR1 MNHEY, CDR2 SVGEGT. CDR3 nucleotides: TGTGCCAGCAGTCTTCGGACGGCATTTAACACTGAAGCTTTCTTT. This gives the protein CASSLRTAFNTEAFF.

This clonotype was detected ten times or more. The chain joins TRBV2 to TRBJ1-4; TRBD1 aligns across 7 bases. The CDR3 totals 14 residues. The germline gives CDR1 SNHLY, CDR2 FYNNEI. V shed 6 bases and J 5 bases; nucleotides not matched to a gene: 6. CDR3 loop: CASSGTARNEKLFF. In DNA, the CDR3 is TGTGCCAGCAGCGGGACAGCCAGGAATGAAAAACTGTTTTTT.

The table lists this clonotype with a few counts. The V gene is TRBV20-1, the J gene TRBJ2-7; 7 nucleotides agree with TRBD1. V dropped 6 bases and J dropped 1; count of bases not matched to a gene: 6. CDR1 and CDR2 from the germline V gene are DFQATT and SNEGSKA (reference sequence). The CDR3 runs 13 residues. The CDR3 DNA is TGCAGTGCCGAGCCGGGACAGTCCTACGAGCAGTACTTC. Amino acids: CSAEPGQSYEQYF.

This clonotype was observed a handful of times. The chain is built from TRBV28 and TRBJ2-5, with TRBD1 identical over 10 bases. V shed 6 bases and J 2 bases; nucleotides not matched to a gene: 6. The CDR3 is 15 amino acids. Germline V gives CDR1 MDHEN, CDR2 SYDVKM. CDR3: CASSSPGQGQETQYF. The DNA of the CDR3 is TGTGCCAGCAGCAGTCCGGGACAGGGGCAAGAGACCCAGTACTTC.

This chain joins TRBV12-3 or TRBV12-4 and TRBJ2-7; D is uncertain. CDR3 size: 13 residues. V lost 5 bases and J 4 bases, leaving 12 bases between the germline ends. The CDR3 nucleotides are TGTGCCAGCAGTGATAAGGGAAAATACGAGCAGTACTTC. Its protein is CASSDKGKYEQYF.

A few counts support this clonotype. The V call is TRBV5-1, the J call TRBJ2-4; no clear D. Germline CDR1 reads SGHRS; CDR2 reads YFSETQ. This CDR3 has 19 residues. V was clipped by 0 bases and J by 0 bases, with 19 bases between them. This chain's CDR3 is CASSLEIGQTKLAKNIQYF. CDR3 sequence (DNA): TGCGCCAGCAGCTTGGAAATAGGTCAGACGAAACTAGCCAAAAACATTCAGTACTTC.

The chain carries TRBV7-9 and TRBJ1-2, with D perhaps matching TRBD1 (6 bases). V lost 5 bases and J lost 4, with 11 bases in between. There are 13 residues in the CDR3. The germline V gene has CDR1 SEHNR and CDR2 FQNEAQ (reference sequence). The CDR3 region has the DNA TGTGCCAGCAGCAAGGGGGTTTCCTATGGCTACACCTTC. Protein product: CASSKGVSYGYTF.

This chain links TRBV28 with TRBJ2-1; no clear D. This CDR3 spans 10 amino acids. V was trimmed by 2 bases and J by 10 bases, leaving 3 bases between them. Germline V gives CDR1 MDHEN, CDR2 SYDVKM. Written as DNA, the CDR3 is TGTGCCAGCAGTTTAAGGGAGCAGTTCTTC. It encodes CASSLREQFF.

This clonotype was detected only a few times. V usage is TRBV6-2 or TRBV6-3 and J usage is TRBJ1-5, with D perhaps matching TRBD1 (5 bases). With 5 bases removed from V and 5 bases from J, the gap between germline ends came to 7 bases. This CDR3 is 12 amino acids long. Germline V lookup: CDR1 MNHEY, CDR2 SVGEGT. The CDR3 reads CASSQGYQPQHF. The CDR3 coding sequence is TGTGCCAGCAGTCAGGGTTATCAGCCCCAGCATTTT.